These 16 T cell receptor beta chains share one sample of origin, sequenced in a study of OX40 agonist ivuxolimab in advanced cancers. Receptors were amplified or captured by the immunoSEQ multiplex PCR assay. What TCRdb holds here is the immuneACCESS table cut down to in-frame rearrangements. Part of the clones is not present; checked against another copy, under half of the missing clones reflect an unresolved V gene, and the others are unexplained. The sample records about 34,000 clones, roughly 85% of which are singletons. The ten largest clonotypes hold 2.6% of the sample. The sequences come from CD4+ or CD8+ T cells sorted from blood, collected in a trial of the OX40 agonist ivuxolimab. The receptor set was obtained from an adult with an advanced solid tumor such as melanoma, head and neck, liver or kidney cancer.

V and J are TRBV28 and TRBJ1-4, with a tentative D call TRBD1 (5 bases). Trimming stripped 5 bases from V and 2 bases from J, with 12 bases between. The V gene's germline CDR1 is MDHEN and CDR2 SYDVKM. The CDR3 sequence is 15 residues long. CDR3: CASSQHRLTNEKLFF. The CDR3 region has the DNA TGTGCCAGCAGTCAGCACAGGTTGACTAATGAAAAACTGTTTTTT.

The rearrangement links TRBV2 to TRBJ2-1, with D possibly matching TRBD2 (7 bases). The CDR3 has 15 amino acids. Trimming pared 8 bases from V and 12 bases from J, leaving 26 bases between. Looked up from germline, CDR1 is SNHLY and CDR2 is FYNNEI. CDR3 amino acids: CASLTGGGLLGVQFF. DNA of the CDR3: TGTGCCAGCCTGACGGGCGGGGGCCTCCTGGGGGTGCAGTTCTTC.

This clone turned up a few times. The rearrangement links TRBV7-2 to TRBJ2-3; 7 positions match TRBD2. Germline V CDR1 and CDR2: SGHTA, FQGNSA. Trimming removed 5 bases from V and 5 bases from J; junction bases left unmatched: 7. CDR3 length: 14 amino acids. CDR3 sequence reads: CASSPRGEGDTQYF. The CDR3 DNA reads as TGTGCCAGCAGCCCCCGGGGGGAGGGAGATACGCAGTATTTT.

V gene TRBV10-1 combines with J gene TRBJ1-4; the D is unclear. This CDR3 is built from 13 residues. Germline V gene lookup returns CDR1 WNHNN and CDR2 SYGVQD (reference sequence). The V gene lost 2 bases and the J gene lost 11 bases, with 12 bases spanning the gap. The chain's CDR3 is CASSEVEGGKLFF. CDR3 nucleotide sequence: TGCGCCAGCAGTGAGGTGGAGGGTGGGAAACTGTTTTTT.

This CDR3 reads CASSLSGTDTQYF. DNA of the CDR3: TGTGCCAGCAGCTTATCGGGCACAGATACGCAGTATTTT. The chain carries TRBV7-6 and TRBJ2-3, with D unresolved. The CDR3 runs to 13 residues. Trimming stripped 2 bases from V and 1 base from J, with 4 bases between. The germline CDR1 and CDR2 sequences are SGHVS and FNYEAQ.

This chain links TRBV4-3 with TRBJ1-5; D remains ambiguous. Trimming took 0 bases from V and 0 from J, leaving 6 bases between them. There are 15 residues in the CDR3. In germline, CDR1 is LGHNA, CDR2 YSLEER. The CDR3 DNA is TGCGCCAGCAGCCAAGATTATAATAGCAATCAGCCCCAGCATTTT. Its protein is CASSQDYNSNQPQHF.

The rearrangement links TRBV19 to TRBJ2-1; D gene unclear. The CDR3 contains 13 residues. V lost 5 bases and J lost 3, with 8 bases in between. From germline, CDR1 is LNHDA and CDR2 SQIVND (reference sequence). The CDR3 coding sequence is TGTGCCAGTAGTCCAGTTAGCTACAATGAGCAGTTCTTC. Amino acids: CASSPVSYNEQFF.

The V and J genes are TRBV7-2 and TRBJ1-6; the D gene is possibly TRBD1 (5 bases). The germline V gene has CDR1 SGHTA and CDR2 FQGNSA. This CDR3 region has 16 residues. V lost 0 bases and J lost 4, with 10 bases in between. This CDR3 reads CASSLAVRDYNSPLHF. In nucleotides, the CDR3 is TGTGCCAGCAGCTTAGCGGTCAGGGATTATAATTCACCCCTCCACTTT.

The chain links TRBV7-2 to TRBJ2-4; 11 bases are shared with TRBD2. The length of the CDR3 is 16 residues. V gave up 6 bases and J gave up 5 bases; unmatched junction bases: 9. Germline loops: CDR1 SGHTA, CDR2 FQGNSA. CDR3 bases: TGTGCCAGCAGAGAGATAGCGGGGGGGCTTCAAAACATTCAGTACTTC. Protein product: CASREIAGGLQNIQYF.

CDR3 protein: CASSIRVGGVLNTEAFF. The DNA for the CDR3 is TGTGCCAGTAGTATACGGGTTGGTGGGGTTTTGAACACTGAAGCTTTCTTT. The V and J genes are TRBV19 and TRBJ1-1; no clear D. The V end lost 2 bases, the J end lost 0 bases, and 16 bases lay between the germline ends. The germline gives CDR1 LNHDA, CDR2 SQIVND (reference sequence). The CDR3 extends over 17 amino acids.

The rearrangement uses TRBV4-3 and TRBJ1-2, with D maybe TRBD1 (5 bases). CDR3 length equals 13 residues. Trimming stripped 2 bases from V and 5 bases from J, with 9 bases between. Germline CDR1 reads LGHNA; CDR2 reads YSLEER. CDR3 protein: CASSQPDRYGYTF. In DNA, the CDR3 is TGCGCCAGCAGCCAACCCGACAGATATGGCTACACCTTC.

The chain combines TRBV27 with TRBJ1-6; the D gene is possibly TRBD1 (5 bases). The CDR3 has 15 residues. The germline V gene has CDR1 MNHEY and CDR2 SMNVEV (reference sequence). V was cut by 7 bases and J by 6 bases, with 16 bases left in between. The CDR3 DNA reads TGTGCCAGCAATCGCCGAGGGGCCCTTAATTCACCCCTCCACTTT. It codes for CASNRRGALNSPLHF.

This sequence joins TRBV5-1 and TRBJ1-4; no firm D call. Germline CDR1 is SGHRS and CDR2 is YFSETQ. The CDR3 runs to 13 residues. With 0 bases removed from V and 8 bases from J, the gap between germline ends came to 8 bases. CDR3 nucleotides: TGCGCCAGCAGCTTGGAAGGCCGCGAAAAACTGTTTTTT. Protein: CASSLEGREKLFF.

V is TRBV28 and J is TRBJ2-7; 7 bases match TRBD2. The CDR3 is 14 amino acids. J gave up 1 base and V 11 bases, and 11 bases lay outside the gene matches. Germline V gene sequence: CDR1 MDHEN, CDR2 SYDVKM. CDR3 bases: TGTGCCTGCATACGATGGGGGGGATCCTACGAGCAGTACTTC. Amino acids: CACIRWGGSYEQYF.

The rearrangement uses TRBV10-1 and TRBJ2-3; D is perhaps TRBD1 or TRBD2 (5 bases each). Looked up from germline, CDR1 is WNHNN and CDR2 is SYGVQD (reference sequence). The CDR3 runs to 14 residues. The V end lost 4 bases, the J end lost 4 bases, and 12 bases lay between the germline ends. The chain's CDR3 is CASSGSRGPDTQYF. The CDR3 region has the DNA TGCGCCAGCAGTGGATCGAGGGGACCAGATACGCAGTATTTT.

The chain uses TRBV11-2 and TRBJ2-2; no clear D. This CDR3 region has 14 residues. Per the germline V gene, CDR1 is SGHAT and CDR2 is FQNNGV. V was clipped by 2 bases and J by 2 bases, with 6 bases between them. This chain's CDR3 is CASSLISNTGELFF. In DNA form, the CDR3 reads TGTGCCAGCAGCTTAATCAGTAACACCGGGGAGCTGTTTTTT. Full variable domain (missing parts from reference TRBV11-2 and TRBJ2-2): EAGVAQSPRYKIIEKRQSVAFWCNPISGHATLYWYQQILGQGPKLLIQFQNNGVVDDSQLPKDRFSAERLKGVDSTLKIQPAKLEDSAVYLCASSLISNTGELFFGEGSRLTVL.